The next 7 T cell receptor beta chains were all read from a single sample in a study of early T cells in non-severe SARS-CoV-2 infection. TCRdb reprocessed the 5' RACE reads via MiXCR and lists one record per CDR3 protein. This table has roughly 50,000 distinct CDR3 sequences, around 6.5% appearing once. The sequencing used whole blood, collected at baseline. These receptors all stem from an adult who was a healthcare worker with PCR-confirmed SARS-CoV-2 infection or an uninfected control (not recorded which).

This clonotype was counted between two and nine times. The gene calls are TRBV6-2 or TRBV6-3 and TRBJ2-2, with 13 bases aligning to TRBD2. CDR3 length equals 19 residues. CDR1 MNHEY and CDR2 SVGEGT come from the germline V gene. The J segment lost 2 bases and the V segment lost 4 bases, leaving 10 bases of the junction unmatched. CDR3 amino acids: CASSSQQAGLAGNTGELFF. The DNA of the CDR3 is TGTGCCAGCAGTTCCCAACAGGCGGGACTAGCGGGAAACACCGGGGAGCTGTTTTTT.

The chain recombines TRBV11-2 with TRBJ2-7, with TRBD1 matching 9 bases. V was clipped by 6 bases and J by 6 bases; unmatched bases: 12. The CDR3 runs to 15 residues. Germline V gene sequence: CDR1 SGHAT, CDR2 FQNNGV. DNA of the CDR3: TGTGCCAGCAGTCGTCCGGGACAGGGACCCTCCGAGCAGTACTTC. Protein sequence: CASSRPGQGPSEQYF.

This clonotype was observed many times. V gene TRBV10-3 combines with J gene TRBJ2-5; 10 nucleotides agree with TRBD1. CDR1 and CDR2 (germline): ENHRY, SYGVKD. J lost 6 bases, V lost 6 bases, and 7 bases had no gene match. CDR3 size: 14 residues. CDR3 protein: CAIRGTGEGQTQYF. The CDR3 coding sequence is TGTGCCATCAGAGGGACAGGGGAGGGTCAGACCCAGTACTTC.

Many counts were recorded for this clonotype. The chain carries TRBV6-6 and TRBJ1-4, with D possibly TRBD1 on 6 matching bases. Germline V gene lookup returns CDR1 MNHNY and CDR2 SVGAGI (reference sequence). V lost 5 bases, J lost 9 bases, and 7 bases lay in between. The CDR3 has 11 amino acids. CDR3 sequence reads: CASSTGKKLFF. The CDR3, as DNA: TGTGCCAGCAGTACAGGGAAAAAACTGTTTTTT.

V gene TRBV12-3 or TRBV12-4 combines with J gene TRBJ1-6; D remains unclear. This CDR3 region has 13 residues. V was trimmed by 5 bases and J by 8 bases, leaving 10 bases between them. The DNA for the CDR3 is TGTGCCAGCAGTCCAGGACGGGATTCACCCCTCCACTTT. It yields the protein CASSPGRDSPLHF.

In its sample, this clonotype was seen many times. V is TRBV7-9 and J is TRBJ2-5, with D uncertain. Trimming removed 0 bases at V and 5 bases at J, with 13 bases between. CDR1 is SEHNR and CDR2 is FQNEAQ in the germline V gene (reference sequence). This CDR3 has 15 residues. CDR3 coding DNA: TGTGCCAGCAGCTTAGCTGGACCTAAAGTCGAGACCCAGTACTTC. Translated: CASSLAGPKVETQYF.

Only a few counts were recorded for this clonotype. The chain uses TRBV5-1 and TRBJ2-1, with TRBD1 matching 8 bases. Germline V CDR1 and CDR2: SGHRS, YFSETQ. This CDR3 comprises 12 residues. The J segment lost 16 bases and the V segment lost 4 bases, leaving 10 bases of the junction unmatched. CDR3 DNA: TGCGCCAGCAGCAGGGACAGGAAGGACCTATTCTTC. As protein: CASSRDRKDLFF. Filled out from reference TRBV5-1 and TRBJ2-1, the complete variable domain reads KAGVTQTPRYLIKTRGQQVTLSCSPISGHRSVSWYQQTPGQGLQFLFEYFSETQRNKGNFPGRFSGRQFSNSRSEMNVSTLELGDSALYLCASSRDRKDLFFGPGTRLTVL.